This T cell receptor (beta chain) originates from a study of identical twins. This clonotype has a handful of counts. The antigen remains undetermined. V was trimmed by 0 bases and J by 1 base, leaving 13 bases between them. Germline-derived CDR1 and CDR2 are MNHEY and SVGAGI. CDR3 length equals 16 residues. Study-wide results and limits: Insertions were fewer in abundant cord blood beta clonotypes, whereas memory repertoires showed none of this pattern.

Template switching added a universal primer site, and cDNA bore unique molecular identifiers. Using its own MiXCR run on the 5' RACE reads, TCRdb lists one record per CDR3 protein. Of roughly 190,000 distinct CDR3 sequences in the sample, roughly 15% were seen once. The same specimen was also included in a second study, on T cells expressing NK-cell markers. From that paper: A few of the donors also had these clonotypes leading their CD3+CD56-NKG2C+ fraction.

This receptor was taken from a woman under 30 in good health. The gene calls are TRBV6-5 and TRBJ2-7; D may be TRBD2 (6 bases). The sequencing sample was made of CD8+ T cells sorted from blood. CDR3 loop: CASSYSERGGSYEQYF. The DNA for the CDR3 is TGTGCCAGCAGTTACTCGGAAAGGGGAGGATCCTACGAGCAGTACTTC.